The TCR beta chain described here comes from a study of post-analysis software for immune sequencing data. Germline V gene data show CDR1 as SGHRS and CDR2 as YFSETQ. There are 14 residues in the CDR3. As to this clonotype: Its antigen remains unidentified. A read error may account for a junction end that differs from germline.

The study, taken as a whole, reports: Controls had lower frequencies than patients of four or five TRBV segments, which included TRBV5-6, TRBV5-1 and TRBV20-1.

TCR beta cDNA libraries had unique molecular identifiers. Input amounts of 1 to 10 million T cells were used. These gave around 500,000 cDNA molecules, so each molecule approximated one T cell. TCRdb re-called the PCR reads with MiXCR, one entry per CDR3 protein. The sample has roughly 650,000 distinct CDR3 sequences; 59% are singletons. The V and J genes are TRBV5-1 and TRBJ1-1, with TRBD1 as a possible D gene (5 bases). Sequenced material: blood. The sequence was obtained from a girl aged 2 to 10 with multiple sclerosis. The CDR3 DNA follows: TGCGCCAACAGCCAGGACACACTGAACACTGAAGCTTTCTTT. Protein product: CANSQDTLNTEAFF. Combining the CDR3 with reference TRBV5-1 and TRBJ1-1 gives the whole variable domain KAGVTQTPRYLIKTRGQQVTLSCSPISGHRSVSWYQQTPGQGLQFLFEYFSETQRNKGNFPGRFSGRQFSNSRSEMNVSTLELGDSALYLCANSQDTLNTEAFFGQGTRLTVV.